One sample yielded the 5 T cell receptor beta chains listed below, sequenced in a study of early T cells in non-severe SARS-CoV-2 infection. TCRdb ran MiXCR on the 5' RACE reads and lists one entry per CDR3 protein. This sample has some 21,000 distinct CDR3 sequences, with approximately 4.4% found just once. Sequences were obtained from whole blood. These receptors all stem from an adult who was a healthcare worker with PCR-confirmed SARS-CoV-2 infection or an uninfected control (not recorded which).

CDR3 region: CASSWRDLTDTQYF. DNA of the CDR3: TGTGCCAGCAGCTGGAGAGACCTCACAGATACGCAGTATTTT. The genes are TRBV5-5 and TRBJ2-3; D unresolved. Germline CDR1 and CDR2: SGHKS and YYEKEE (reference sequence). The V and J ends lost 3 bases and 2 bases respectively, with 10 bases between them. The CDR3 extends over 14 amino acids.

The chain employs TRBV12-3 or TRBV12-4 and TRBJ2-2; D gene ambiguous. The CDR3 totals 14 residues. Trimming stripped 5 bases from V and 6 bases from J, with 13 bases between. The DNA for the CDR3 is TGTGCCAGCAGTCCCTCGACCGCGCCCGGGGAGCTGTTTTTT. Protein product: CASSPSTAPGELFF.

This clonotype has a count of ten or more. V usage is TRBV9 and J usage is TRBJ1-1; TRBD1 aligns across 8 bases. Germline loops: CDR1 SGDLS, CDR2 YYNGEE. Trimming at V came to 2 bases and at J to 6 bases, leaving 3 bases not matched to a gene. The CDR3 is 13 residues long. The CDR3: CASSVRGQSEAFF. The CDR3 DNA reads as TGTGCCAGCAGCGTCAGGGGGCAATCTGAAGCTTTCTTT. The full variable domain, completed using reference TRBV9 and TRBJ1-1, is DSGVTQTPKHLITATGQRVTLRCSPRSGDLSVYWYQQSLDQGLQFLIQYYNGEERAKGNILERFSAQQFPDLHSELNLSSLELGDSALYFCASSVRGQSEAFFGQGTRLTVV.

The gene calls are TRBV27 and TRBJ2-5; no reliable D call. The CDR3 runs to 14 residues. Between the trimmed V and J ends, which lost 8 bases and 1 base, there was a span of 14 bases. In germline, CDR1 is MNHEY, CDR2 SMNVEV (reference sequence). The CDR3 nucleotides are TGTGCCAGCGGCTGGGTTGGTAGCCAAGAGACCCAGTACTTC. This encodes CASGWVGSQETQYF.

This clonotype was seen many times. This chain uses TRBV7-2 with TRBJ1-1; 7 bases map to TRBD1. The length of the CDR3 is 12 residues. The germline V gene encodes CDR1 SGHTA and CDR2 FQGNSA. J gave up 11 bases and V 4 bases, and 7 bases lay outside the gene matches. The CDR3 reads CASSSTGHSAFF. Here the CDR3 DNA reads TGTGCCAGCAGCTCGACAGGGCACTCGGCTTTCTTT.